This T cell receptor beta chain stems from a study of shared clonotypes between healthy human individuals. CDR3 length: 12 amino acids. Trimming cost V 2 bases and J 5 bases, with 10 bases left between them. CDR1 and CDR2 (germline): SQVTM, ANQGSEA. The test was conducted at deep level. The table came from immunoSEQ multiplex PCR; TCRdb's copy has only in-frame clones and leaves some out. The sample includes 950,000 to 1,200,000 clones, roughly 80% of them seen just once. The gene calls are TRBV29-1 and TRBJ2-7, with D possibly being TRBD2 (6 bases). Sequenced input: memory CD4+ T cells from PBMCs. Subset given: CD45RA-negative fraction. The sequence was obtained from a man aged 18-30 years in good health. Some clones in this sample may be carry-over from other donors' samples. CDR3 DNA sequence: TGCAGCGTTGAACGACTAGGCAACGAGCAGTACTTC. It codes for CSVERLGNEQYF.